This T cell receptor beta chain appears in the sequencing data of a study of CD8 T cells in ankylosing spondylitis. General study results and limits: Peripheral blood held disease-linked clones only at relatively low frequency, and these were CD8+. Typical of ankylosing spondylitis blood, it appeared, was a TCR beta motif of eight highly homologous variants. There was reportedly significant enrichment of clones that were disease-linked in matched ankylosing spondylitis synovial fluid.

Ten or more counts support this clonotype. Its cognate antigen is unknown. Quantitative molecular-barcoded 5'-RACE generated the TCR beta libraries. Using its own MiXCR run on the 5' RACE reads, TCRdb lists one record per CDR3 protein. The data contain around 180,000 distinct CDR3 sequences, about 20% of them singletons. Trimming removed 4 bases from V and 5 bases from J, with 18 bases in between. The CDR3 totals 15 residues. Germline V gene data show CDR1 as SGHNT and CDR2 as YYREEE (reference sequence). This clonotype was obtained from a male donor under 30 with ankylosing spondylitis or in good health (not recorded which). Sequenced material: blood, either unsorted or a sorted T cell fraction (not recorded which). V and J are TRBV5-4 and TRBJ2-5; the D gene is possibly TRBD1 (6 bases). This CDR3 is CASSPSWYRAETQYF. In DNA, the CDR3 is TGTGCCAGCAGCCCGAGTTGGTACAGGGCGGAGACCCAGTACTTC.